What follows describes a single T cell receptor (beta chain). Sequencing was performed with immunoSEQ multiplex PCR; in TCRdb, only in-frame clones are kept and a portion is missing. The data show about 120,000 clones, with 85% to 90% seen just once and 0.5% to 0.7% held by the top ten. This record belongs to a study of OX40 agonist ivuxolimab in advanced cancers. As for the study in general: Partial responses were seen in three patients, one with hepatocellular carcinoma and two with cutaneous melanoma.

If patients had autoimmune disease history or systemic immunosuppression, they were excluded. Here the sequenced sample was CD4+ or CD8+ T cells sorted from blood, taken in a trial of the OX40 agonist ivuxolimab. The TCR originated in an adult with an advanced solid tumor such as melanoma, head and neck, liver or kidney cancer.

CDR3 sequence: CASSPSEETGANVLTF. CDR3 DNA sequence: TGCGCCAGCAGCCCGTCGGAGGAAACCGGGGCCAACGTCCTGACTTTC. The rearrangement uses TRBV4-3 and TRBJ2-6; maybe TRBD2 (5 bases). The germline CDR1 and CDR2 sequences are LGHNA and YSLEER. The germline V and J ends were trimmed by 4 bases and 4 bases, with 14 bases remaining between them. This CDR3 has 16 residues.